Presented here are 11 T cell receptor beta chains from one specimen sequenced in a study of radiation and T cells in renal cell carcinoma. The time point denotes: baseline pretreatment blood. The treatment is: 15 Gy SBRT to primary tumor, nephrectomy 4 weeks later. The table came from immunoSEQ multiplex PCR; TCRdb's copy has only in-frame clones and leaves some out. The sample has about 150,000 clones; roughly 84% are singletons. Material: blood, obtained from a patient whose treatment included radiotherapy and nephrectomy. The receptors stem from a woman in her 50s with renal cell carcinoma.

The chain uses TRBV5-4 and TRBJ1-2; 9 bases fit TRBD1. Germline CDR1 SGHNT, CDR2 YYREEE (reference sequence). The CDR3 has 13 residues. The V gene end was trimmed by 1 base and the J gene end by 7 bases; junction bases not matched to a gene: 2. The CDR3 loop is CASSLPGQGGYTF. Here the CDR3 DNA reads TGTGCCAGCAGCTTGCCGGGACAGGGTGGCTACACCTTC.

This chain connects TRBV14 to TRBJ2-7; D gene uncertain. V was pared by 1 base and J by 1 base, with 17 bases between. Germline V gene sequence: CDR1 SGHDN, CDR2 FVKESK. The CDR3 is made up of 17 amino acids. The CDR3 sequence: CASSQALPRLGSYEQYF. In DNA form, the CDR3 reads TGTGCCAGCAGCCAAGCCCTGCCCCGGCTTGGATCCTACGAGCAGTACTTC.

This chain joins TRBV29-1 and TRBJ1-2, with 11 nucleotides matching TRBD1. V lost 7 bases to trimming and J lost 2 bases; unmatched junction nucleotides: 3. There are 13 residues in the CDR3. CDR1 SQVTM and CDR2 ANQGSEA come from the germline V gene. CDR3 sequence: CSAGDRGNYGYTF. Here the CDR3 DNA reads TGCAGCGCGGGGGACAGGGGGAACTATGGCTACACCTTC.

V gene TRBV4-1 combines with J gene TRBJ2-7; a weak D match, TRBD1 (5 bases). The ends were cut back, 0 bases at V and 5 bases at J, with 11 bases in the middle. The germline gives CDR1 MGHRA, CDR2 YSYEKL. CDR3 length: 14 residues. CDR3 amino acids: CASSQDGAEDEQYF. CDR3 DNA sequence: TGCGCCAGCAGCCAAGATGGGGCCGAGGACGAGCAGTACTTC.

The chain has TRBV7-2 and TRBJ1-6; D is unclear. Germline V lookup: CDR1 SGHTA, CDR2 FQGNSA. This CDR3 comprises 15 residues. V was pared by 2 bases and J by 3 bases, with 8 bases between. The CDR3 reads CASSLTVSYNSPLHF. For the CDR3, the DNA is TGTGCCAGCAGCTTAACGGTCAGCTATAATTCACCCCTCCACTTT.

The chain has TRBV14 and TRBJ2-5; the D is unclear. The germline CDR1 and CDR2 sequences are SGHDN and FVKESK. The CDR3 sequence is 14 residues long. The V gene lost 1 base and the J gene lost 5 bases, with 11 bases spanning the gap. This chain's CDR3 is CASSQGPARETQYF. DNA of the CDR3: TGTGCCAGCAGCCAAGGACCGGCGAGGGAGACCCAGTACTTC.

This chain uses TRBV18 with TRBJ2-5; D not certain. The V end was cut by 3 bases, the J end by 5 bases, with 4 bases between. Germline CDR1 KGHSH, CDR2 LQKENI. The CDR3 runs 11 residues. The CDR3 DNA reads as TGTGCCAGCTCACCGGATGAGACCCAGTACTTC. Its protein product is CASSPDETQYF. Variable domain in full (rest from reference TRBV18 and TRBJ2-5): NAGVMQNPRHLVRRRGQEARLRCSPMKGHSHVYWYRQLPEEGLKFMVYLQKENIIDESGMPKERFSAEFPKEGPSILRIQQVVRGDSAAYFCASSPDETQYFGPGTRLLVL.

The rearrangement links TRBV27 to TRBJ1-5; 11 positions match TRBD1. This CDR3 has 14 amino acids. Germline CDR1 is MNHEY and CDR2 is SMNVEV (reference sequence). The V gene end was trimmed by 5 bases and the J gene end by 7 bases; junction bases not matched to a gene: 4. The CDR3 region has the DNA TGTGCCAGCAGTCCCGGGACAGGGGGACAGCCCCAGCATTTT. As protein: CASSPGTGGQPQHF.

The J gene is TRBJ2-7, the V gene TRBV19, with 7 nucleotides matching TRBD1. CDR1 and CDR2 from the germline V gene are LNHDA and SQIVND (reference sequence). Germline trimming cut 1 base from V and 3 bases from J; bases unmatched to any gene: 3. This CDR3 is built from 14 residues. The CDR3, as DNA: TGTGCCAGTAGTATAGGGACAGGAGACTACGAGCAGTACTTC. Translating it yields CASSIGTGDYEQYF.

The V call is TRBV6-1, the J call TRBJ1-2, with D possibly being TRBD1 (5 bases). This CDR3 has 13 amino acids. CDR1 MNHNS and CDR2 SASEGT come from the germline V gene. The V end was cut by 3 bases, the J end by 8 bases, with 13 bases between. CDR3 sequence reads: CASSEAGFWGYTF. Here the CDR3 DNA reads TGTGCCAGCAGTGAGGCAGGGTTCTGGGGCTACACCTTC.

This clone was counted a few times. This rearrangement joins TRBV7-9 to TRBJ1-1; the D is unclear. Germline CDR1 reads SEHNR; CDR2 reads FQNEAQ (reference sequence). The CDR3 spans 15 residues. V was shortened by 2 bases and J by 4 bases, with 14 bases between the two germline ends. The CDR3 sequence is CASSLLIGQATEAFF. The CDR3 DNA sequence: TGTGCCAGCAGCTTACTGATTGGGCAGGCCACTGAAGCTTTCTTT. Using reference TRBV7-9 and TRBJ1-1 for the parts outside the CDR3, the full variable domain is DTGVSQNPRHKITKRGQNVTFRCDPISEHNRLYWYRQTLGQGPEFLTYFQNEAQLEKSRLLSDRFSAERPKGSFSTLEIQRTEQGDSAMYLCASSLLIGQATEAFFGQGTRLTVV.